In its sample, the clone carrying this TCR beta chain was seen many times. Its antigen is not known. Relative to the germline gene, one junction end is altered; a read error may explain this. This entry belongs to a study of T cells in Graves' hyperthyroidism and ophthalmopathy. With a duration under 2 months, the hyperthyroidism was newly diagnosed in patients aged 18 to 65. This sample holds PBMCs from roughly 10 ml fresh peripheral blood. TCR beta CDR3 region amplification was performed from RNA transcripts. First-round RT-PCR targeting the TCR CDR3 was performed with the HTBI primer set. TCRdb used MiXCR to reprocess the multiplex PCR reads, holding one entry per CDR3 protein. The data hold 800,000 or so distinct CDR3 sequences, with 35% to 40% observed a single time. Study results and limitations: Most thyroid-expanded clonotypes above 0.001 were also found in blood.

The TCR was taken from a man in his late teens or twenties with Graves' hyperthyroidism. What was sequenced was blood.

CDR3: CASSRTSGGTETQYF. The CDR3 DNA is TGTGCTAGCAGCCGGACTAGCGGGGGGACGGAGACCCAGTACTTC. The genes are TRBV7-7 and TRBJ2-5; 14 nucleotides agree with TRBD2. The CDR3 covers 15 residues. Germline CDR1 and CDR2: SSHAT and FNYEAQ (reference sequence).